The 6 T cell receptor beta chains below come from one sample, sequenced in a study of shared clonotypes between healthy human individuals. TCRdb keeps only in-frame clones here, not all; method: immunoSEQ multiplex PCR. The table lists 900,000 to 1,200,000 clones, 78% of them singletons. The specimen sequenced was memory CD4+ T cells from PBMCs. The subset: CD45RA-negative fraction. The source of these receptors is a man between 18 and 35 years old in good health. Some clones in this sample may be carry-over from other donors' samples.

The J gene is TRBJ1-2, the V gene TRBV6-6; a possible D gene is TRBD1 (6 bases). In germline, CDR1 is MNHNY, CDR2 SVGAGI (reference sequence). V was pared by 6 bases and J by 8 bases, with 19 bases between. This CDR3 has 14 residues. CDR3 residues: CASSLNGGRSGYTF. The CDR3 DNA follows: TGTGCCAGCAGCCTCAACGGGGGGCGGTCGGGCTACACCTTC.

The chain couples TRBV5-1 to TRBJ2-3; 8 bases agree with TRBD2. With 6 bases clipped from V and 5 bases from J, the junction kept 20 bases outside the gene matches. The V gene's germline CDR1 is SGHRS and CDR2 YFSETQ. This CDR3 is built from 18 residues. The CDR3 DNA reads as TGCGCCAGCAACCTCAGGGGACTTCAGCGGGGGCTCAGAGATACGCAGTATTTT. This gives the protein CASNLRGLQRGLRDTQYF.

This rearrangement joins TRBV18 to TRBJ1-1; D is perhaps TRBD1 (5 bases). The CDR3 is made up of 14 amino acids. Trimming left V 0 bases short and J 6 bases short, with 11 bases between. The V gene's germline CDR1 is KGHSH and CDR2 LQKENI. The CDR3 region has the DNA TGTGCCAGCTCACCACCTAACGGGGCCCCTGAAGCTTTCTTT. Translated, it gives CASSPPNGAPEAFF.

The chain uses TRBV5-1 and TRBJ2-1; D may be TRBD1 or TRBD2 (6 bases each). This CDR3 spans 17 amino acids. Germline V gene lookup returns CDR1 SGHRS and CDR2 YFSETQ. Trimming took off 0 bases at V and 5 bases at J, with 18 bases between the two ends. This CDR3 reads CASSLALAAGHDNEQFF. As DNA, the CDR3 is TGCGCCAGCAGCTTGGCCTTAGCGGCGGGACATGACAATGAGCAGTTCTTC.

In DNA, the CDR3 is TGTGCCAGCAGTGGGCGAGTGAGCACAGATACGCAGTATTTT. It specifies CASSGRVSTDTQYF. This sequence joins TRBV2 and TRBJ2-3; no reliable D call. Trimming removed 4 bases from V and 0 bases from J, with 8 bases in between. This CDR3 is built from 14 residues. The germline V gene has CDR1 SNHLY and CDR2 FYNNEI.

V is TRBV11-3 and J is TRBJ1-3; the D is unclear. Deletions cut 0 bases from V and 1 base from J, with 7 bases between. Per germline, CDR1 SGHNT and CDR2 YENEEA. The CDR3 spans 15 residues. The CDR3: CASSLDSGSGNTIYF. CDR3 coding DNA: TGTGCCAGCAGCTTAGATTCGGGTTCTGGAAACACCATATATTTT.